This T cell receptor beta chain was documented in a study of Graves' ophthalmopathy and Graves' hyperthyroidism. CDR3 length: 14 residues. The ends were cut back, 6 bases at V and 0 bases at J, with 11 bases in the middle. From RNA, the CDR3 regions of TCR beta chains were amplified and sequenced. RT-PCR in the first round used HTBI primers; a second-round multiplex PCR followed. In TCRdb, the multiplex PCR reads were re-called with MiXCR into one record per CDR3 protein. Altogether some 390,000 distinct CDR3 sequences are present, roughly 18% being singletons, with the ten largest covering around 1.4%. As for this clonotype: What it binds is not known.

Regarding the study as a whole: Blood also carried most expanded thyroid clonotypes exceeding 0.001 frequency.

This receptor was taken from a woman aged 18-29 years with Graves' ophthalmopathy. The gene calls are TRBV12-3 or TRBV12-4 and TRBJ1-1; tentatively, D is TRBD1 (5 bases). Specimen: peripheral blood. The CDR3 bases are TGTGCCAGCAGCACCAGGGAGATGAACACTGAAGCTTTCTTT. Its translation: CASSTREMNTEAFF.